The present T cell receptor beta chain was sequenced within a study of PD-1 blockade in classical Hodgkin lymphoma. Noted time point: cycle 4 day 1 (C4D1), after 6 weeks of nivolumab. There was relapse after autologous stem cell transplantation in every patient, and there was variation in brentuximab vedotin exposure. TCRdb keeps only in-frame clones here, not all; method: immunoSEQ multiplex PCR. The sample yields 75,000 to 95,000 clones, 75% to 85% seen once. Germline-derived CDR1 and CDR2 are ENHRY and SYGVKD. This CDR3 region has 13 residues. With 4 bases clipped from V and 8 bases from J, the junction kept 4 bases outside the gene matches. Turning to this clone: What it recognizes is unknown.

Findings and caveats of the study: Before treatment, TCR diversity in newly diagnosed patients was reportedly lower than in healthy donors.

The clonotype was recovered from a human donor with classical Hodgkin lymphoma. The source material was peripheral blood mononuclear cells (PBMCs), sampled before the fourth cycle of nivolumab. The gene calls are TRBV10-3 and TRBJ1-2; 10 positions agree with TRBD1. The CDR3 loop reads CAISAGTGDGYTF. The CDR3 nucleotides are TGTGCCATCAGTGCGGGGACAGGGGACGGCTACACCTTC.